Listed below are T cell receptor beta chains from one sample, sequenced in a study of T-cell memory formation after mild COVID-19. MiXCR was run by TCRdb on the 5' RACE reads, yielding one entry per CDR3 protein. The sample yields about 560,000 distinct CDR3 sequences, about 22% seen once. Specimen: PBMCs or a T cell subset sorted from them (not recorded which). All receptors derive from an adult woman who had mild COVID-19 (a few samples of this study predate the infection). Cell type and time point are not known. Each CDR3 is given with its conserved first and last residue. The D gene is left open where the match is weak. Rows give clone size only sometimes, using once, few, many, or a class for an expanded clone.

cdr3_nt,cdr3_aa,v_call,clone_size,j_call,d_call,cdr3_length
TGCAGTGCTAGGGGCAGGGAAGTCAGGAACACCGGGGAGCTGTTTTTT,CSARGREVRNTGELFF,TRBV20-1,.,TRBJ2-2,.,16
TGCAGCGTTGAATCGGGACAACTGAACACTGAAGCTTTCTTT,CSVESGQLNTEAFF,TRBV29-1,.,TRBJ1-1,.,14
TGTGCCAGCAGCGACTCTAGCGGGATGAACACCGGGGAGCTGTTTTTT,CASSDSSGMNTGELFF,TRBV21-1,.,TRBJ2-2,.,16
TGCGCCAGCACCTTAGGACAGCAGAACACTGAAGCTTTCTTT,CASTLGQQNTEAFF,TRBV5-1,.,TRBJ1-1,.,14
TGTGCCAGCACCCCTAGCGGGGGCCCCTACGAGCAGTACTTC,CASTPSGGPYEQYF,TRBV6-1,.,TRBJ2-7,TRBD2,14
TGTGCCAGCAGCTTCGAGGCGGGAGGCCGTGCTGAGCAGTTCTTC,CASSFEAGGRAEQFF,TRBV5-6,many,TRBJ2-1,TRBD2,15
TGTGCCAGCGGTGGGCTATACAATGAGCAGTTCTTC,CASGGLYNEQFF,TRBV12-3/TRBV12-4,.,TRBJ2-1,.,12
TGTGCCACTGGACAGGGGGTGAGGCCGCAGTATTTT,CATGQGVRPQYF,TRBV6-1,once,TRBJ2-3,TRBD1,12
TGTGCCAGCAGTATTGCGACAGGCGAAGCTTTCTTT,CASSIATGEAFF,TRBV6-5,few,TRBJ1-1,.,12
TGTGCCAGCAGCCAAGATCGGGGCCGAAGGACTGAAGCTTTCTTT,CASSQDRGRRTEAFF,TRBV4-2,.,TRBJ1-1,.,15
TGTGCCAGCAGCGTAATCCGGGACCTGATGAACACTGAAGCTTTCTTT,CASSVIRDLMNTEAFF,TRBV5-6,few,TRBJ1-1,.,16
TGTGCCAGCAGCACCACAGGGGTCCACGAGCAGTACTTC,CASSTTGVHEQYF,TRBV7-2,few,TRBJ2-7,TRBD1,13
TGCAGCGTTGAAGATGGCAGATTGAACACTGAAGCTTTCTTT,CSVEDGRLNTEAFF,TRBV29-1,.,TRBJ1-1,.,14
TGCGCCAGCAGCTTGTGGGCTAGCGGGAGCACCGGGGAGCTGTTTTTT,CASSLWASGSTGELFF,TRBV5-1,few,TRBJ2-2,TRBD2,16
TGTGCCAGCAGTTCAACGGGACGCAGATTCGGGGAGCAGTTCTTC,CASSSTGRRFGEQFF,TRBV7-9,.,TRBJ2-1,.,15
TGTGCCAGCAGCCAAGGACCCTTGGGTTGGTACACTGAAGCTTTCTTT,CASSQGPLGWYTEAFF,TRBV14,.,TRBJ1-1,.,16
TGCAGTGCTAGTCCGTCTATAGCGGGATTGGGCACAGATACGCAGTATTTT,CSASPSIAGLGTDTQYF,TRBV20-1,.,TRBJ2-3,TRBD2,17
TGCGCCAGCAGCCAAGCGACACGAGCCTCTGGAAACACCATATATTTT,CASSQATRASGNTIYF,TRBV4-1,few,TRBJ1-3,.,16
TGTGCCAGCAGCTTGGTGAACTATGGCTACACCTTC,CASSLVNYGYTF,TRBV5-6,.,TRBJ1-2,.,12
TGTGCCAGTAGTTGGGGACTAGCGGCCGAGCAGTACTTC,CASSWGLAAEQYF,TRBV19,.,TRBJ2-7,TRBD2,13
TGTGCCAGCAGTCCCACCAGGCCTATTGAAGCTTTCTTT,CASSPTRPIEAFF,TRBV12-3/TRBV12-4,.,TRBJ1-1,.,13
TGTGCCACCAGTGATCCCCGGGCCCCCAATCAGCCCCAGCATTTT,CATSDPRAPNQPQHF,TRBV24-1,.,TRBJ1-5,.,15
TGTGCCAGCAGCCAAGGACCAGGTCAGCCCCAGCATTTT,CASSQGPGQPQHF,TRBV3-1,few,TRBJ1-5,.,13
TGTGCCAGCAGCTTAGGGGGCCTTGGGAGTGAAAAACTGTTTTTT,CASSLGGLGSEKLFF,TRBV11-2,.,TRBJ1-4,.,15
TGTGCCAGCAGTCCCACAGCGGGCCCTGCCTACAATGAGCAGTTCTTC,CASSPTAGPAYNEQFF,TRBV12-3/TRBV12-4,.,TRBJ2-1,.,16
TGTGCCAGCAGCCAGACAGCGAACACTGAAGCTTTCTTT,CASSQTANTEAFF,TRBV7-9,few,TRBJ1-1,.,13
TGCAGCGGGGGACAAGGAAACACCATATATTTT,CSGGQGNTIYF,TRBV29-1,few,TRBJ1-3,.,11
TGCGCCAGCAGCTTGGGGACTAGCTTGTACGAGCAGTACTTC,CASSLGTSLYEQYF,TRBV5-1,few,TRBJ2-7,TRBD2,14
TGTGCCAGTAGTATAGCAGGGACTAGCGGACAAGAGACCCAGTACTTC,CASSIAGTSGQETQYF,TRBV19,.,TRBJ2-5,TRBD2,16
TGCAGCGTTGTGACGCAGATCCAAGAGACCCAGTACTTC,CSVVTQIQETQYF,TRBV29-1,.,TRBJ2-5,.,13
TGCGCCAGCAGCCATCTTCCCGGGACAGGGATTAATTCACCCCTCCACTTT,CASSHLPGTGINSPLHF,TRBV4-1,once,TRBJ1-6,TRBD1,17
TGCAGCGTTGGAGGGGGCGAGAACACTGAAGCTTTCTTT,CSVGGGENTEAFF,TRBV29-1,few,TRBJ1-1,TRBD1,13
TGCAGCGTTTTTGGTCCTAACTATGGCTACACCTTC,CSVFGPNYGYTF,TRBV29-1,.,TRBJ1-2,.,12
TGTGCCAGCAGCTCGAAGCCTGGACTAGCGGGAGGTGCGGGGGCGGAGACCCAGTACTTC,CASSSKPGLAGGAGAETQYF,TRBV5-5,.,TRBJ2-5,TRBD2,20
TGCGCCAGCAGCTTGGCGGCCGGGCCCACTAACTATGGCTACACCTTC,CASSLAAGPTNYGYTF,TRBV5-1,.,TRBJ1-2,.,16
TGTGCCAGCAGCCCCGTAGCGGGGGGGCTGAGGGTTGAGCAGTTCTTC,CASSPVAGGLRVEQFF,TRBV12-3/TRBV12-4,.,TRBJ2-1,TRBD2,16
TGTGCCAGCAGCGTAGGAACAGGGAGCTCACCCCTCCACTTT,CASSVGTGSSPLHF,TRBV9,.,TRBJ1-6,.,14
TGTGCCAGCAACACAGGTGGGACAGGGACCCACGAGCAGTACTTC,CASNTGGTGTHEQYF,TRBV12-3/TRBV12-4,.,TRBJ2-7,TRBD1,15
TGCGCCAGCACCCATGGGGTCAGCTCCTACAATGAGCAGTTCTTC,CASTHGVSSYNEQFF,TRBV5-1,.,TRBJ2-1,.,15
TGCGCCAGCAGCGAAGTCAGTCCAAGATATAACTATGGCTACACCTTC,CASSEVSPRYNYGYTF,TRBV4-1,few,TRBJ1-2,.,16